This TCR beta chain originates from a study of CD8 T cells in ankylosing spondylitis (dated by TCRdb to the late 2010s). With regard to the full study: The study set out to find disease-linked TCR variants by profiling T cell receptor beta repertoires in ankylosing spondylitis patients and healthy donors. In total, the full study cohort was made up of roughly 110 healthy donors and about two dozen ankylosing spondylitis patients. Peripheral blood samples were taken, and synovial fluid was additionally collected from ankylosing spondylitis patients. Paper-wide results and their limitations: The disease-linked clones had a CD8+ phenotype and were found at relatively low frequencies in peripheral blood. A TCR beta motif of about eight highly homologous amino acid variants appeared characteristic of blood from ankylosing spondylitis patients. According to the report, matched synovial fluid samples from ankylosing spondylitis patients were significantly enriched for the disease-linked clones. Some motif variants had previously been reported in the synovial fluid and blood of reactive arthritis patients, which suggests shared mechanisms of disease initiation.

From the cysteine through the phenylalanine, the CDR3 covers 14 amino acids. Only the CDR3 DNA stays, 42 bases, in frame from base 1. CDR1 and CDR2 were assigned from the germline V gene as MNHEY and SVGAGI. V is shortened by 1 base, J by 2 bases, and the region joining them spans 9 bases. TCRdb names Illumina HiSeq 2500 as the instrument used. Quantitative 5'-RACE with molecular barcodes was the method used to prepare the TCR beta libraries. Under the source paper's analysis protocol: Disease-linked TCR variants were identified with a new computational method built on a probabilistic model of VDJ rearrangement. TCRdb itself trimmed the public reads at Q25 with fastp, ran MiXCR and retained productive beta chains. CDR3 protein sequences are deduplicated, and each keeps its most common genes and DNA. None of the V and J calls come from the authors' own analysis; TCRdb made them. Recorded for this sample are over 95,000 distinct CDR3 sequences; about 8.3% of them occurred a single time. The biggest ten clones account for about 9.6% of the sample.

In its sample, this clonotype was seen many times. Its binding antigen is unknown. Base qualities are not at hand, and no much larger clone is one base apart. The material sequenced was blood, either unsorted or a sorted T cell fraction (not recorded which). This TCR was sampled from a male donor with ankylosing spondylitis or in good health (not recorded which). The receptor chain draws on TRBV6-5 and TRBJ2-7; the D gene is not confidently resolved. This receptor has the CDR3 CASSYWVGTYEQYF. The bases are TGTGCCAGCAGTTACTGGGTCGGAACCTACGAGCAGTACTTC.